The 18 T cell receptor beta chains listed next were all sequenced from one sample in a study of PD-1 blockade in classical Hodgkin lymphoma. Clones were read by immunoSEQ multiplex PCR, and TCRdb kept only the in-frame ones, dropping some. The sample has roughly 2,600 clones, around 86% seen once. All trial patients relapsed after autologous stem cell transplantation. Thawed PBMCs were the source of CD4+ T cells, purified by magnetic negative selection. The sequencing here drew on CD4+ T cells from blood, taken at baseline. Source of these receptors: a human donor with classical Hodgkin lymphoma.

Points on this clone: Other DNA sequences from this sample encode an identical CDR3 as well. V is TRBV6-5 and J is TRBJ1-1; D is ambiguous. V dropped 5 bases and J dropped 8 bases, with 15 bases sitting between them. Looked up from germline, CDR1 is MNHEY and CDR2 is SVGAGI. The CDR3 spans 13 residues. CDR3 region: CASSPGRATEAFF. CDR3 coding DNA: TGTGCCAGCAGTCCCGGGCGGGCCACCGAAGCTTTCTTT.

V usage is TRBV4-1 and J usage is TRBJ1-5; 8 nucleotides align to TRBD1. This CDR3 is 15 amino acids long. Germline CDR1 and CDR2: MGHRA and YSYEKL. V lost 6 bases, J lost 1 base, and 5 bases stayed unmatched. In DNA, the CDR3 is TGCGCCAGCAGACAGGGGGTTGAGAGCAATCAGCCCCAGCATTTT. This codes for CASRQGVESNQPQHF.

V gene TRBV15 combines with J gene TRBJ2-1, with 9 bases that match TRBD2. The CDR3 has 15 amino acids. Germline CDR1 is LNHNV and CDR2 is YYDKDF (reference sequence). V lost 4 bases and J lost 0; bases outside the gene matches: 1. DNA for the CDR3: TGTGCCACCAGCATTAGCGGGAGCTCCTACAATGAGCAGTTCTTC. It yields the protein CATSISGSSYNEQFF. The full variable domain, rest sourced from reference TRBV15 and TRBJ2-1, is DAMVIQNPRYQVTQFGKPVTLSCSQTLNHNVMYWYQQKSSQAPKLLFHYYDKDFNNEADTPDNFQSRRPNTSFCFLDIRSPGLGDTAMYLCATSISGSSYNEQFFGPGTRLTVL.

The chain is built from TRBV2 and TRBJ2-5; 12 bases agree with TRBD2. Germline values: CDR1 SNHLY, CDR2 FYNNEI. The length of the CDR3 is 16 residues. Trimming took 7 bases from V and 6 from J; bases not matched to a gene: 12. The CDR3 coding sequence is TGTGCCAGCATCTTCGGACTAGCGGGATGGGTAAAGACCCAGTACTTC. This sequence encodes CASIFGLAGWVKTQYF.

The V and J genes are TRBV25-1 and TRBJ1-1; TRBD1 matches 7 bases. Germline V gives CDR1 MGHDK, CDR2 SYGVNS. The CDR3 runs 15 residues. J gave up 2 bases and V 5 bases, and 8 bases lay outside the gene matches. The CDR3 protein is CASSSYGTVNTEAFF. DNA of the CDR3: TGTGCCAGCAGTTCCTACGGGACAGTTAACACTGAAGCTTTCTTT.

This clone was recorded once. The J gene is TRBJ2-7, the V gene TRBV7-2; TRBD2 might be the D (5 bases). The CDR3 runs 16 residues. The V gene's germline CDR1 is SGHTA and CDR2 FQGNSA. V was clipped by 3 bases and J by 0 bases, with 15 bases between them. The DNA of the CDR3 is TGTGCCAGCAGCTTTAAGGGCGGGCCTGCCTCCTACGAGCAGTACTTC. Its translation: CASSFKGGPASYEQYF.

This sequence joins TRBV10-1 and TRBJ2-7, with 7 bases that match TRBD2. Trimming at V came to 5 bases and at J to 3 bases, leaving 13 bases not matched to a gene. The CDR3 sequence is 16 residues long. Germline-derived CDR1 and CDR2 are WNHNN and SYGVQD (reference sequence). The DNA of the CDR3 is TGCGCCAGCAGTCGGCGGCGCGGGAGCCTGAACTACGAGCAGTACTTC. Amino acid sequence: CASSRRRGSLNYEQYF.

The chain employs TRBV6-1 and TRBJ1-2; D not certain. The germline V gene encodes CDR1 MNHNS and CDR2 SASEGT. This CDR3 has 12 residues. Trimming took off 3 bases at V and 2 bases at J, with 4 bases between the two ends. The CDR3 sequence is CASSETNYGYTF. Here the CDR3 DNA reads TGTGCCAGCAGTGAGACGAACTATGGCTACACCTTC.

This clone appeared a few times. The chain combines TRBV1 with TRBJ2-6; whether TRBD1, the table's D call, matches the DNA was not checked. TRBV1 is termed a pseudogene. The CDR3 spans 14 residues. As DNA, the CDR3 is TGCACCAGCAGAACACAAAGTCGGGCCAACGTCCTGACTTTC. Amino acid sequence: CTSRTQSRANVLTF.

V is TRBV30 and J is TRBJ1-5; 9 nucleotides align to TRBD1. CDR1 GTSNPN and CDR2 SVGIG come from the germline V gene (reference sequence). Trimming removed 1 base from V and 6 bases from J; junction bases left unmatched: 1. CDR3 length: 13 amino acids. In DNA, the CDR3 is TGTGCCTGGAGTGGACAGGGGGGTCAGCCCCAGCATTTT. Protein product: CAWSGQGGQPQHF.

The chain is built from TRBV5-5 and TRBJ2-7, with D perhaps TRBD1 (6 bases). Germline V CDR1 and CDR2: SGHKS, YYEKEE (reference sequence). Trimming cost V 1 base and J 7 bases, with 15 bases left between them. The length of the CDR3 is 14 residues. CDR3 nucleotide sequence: TGTGCCAGCAGCTTGACAGGGTGGCCGGAAGAGCAGTACTTC. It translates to CASSLTGWPEEQYF.

The CDR3 DNA is TGTGCCAGCATGTTTCACAGGGGGCTCCTCCACTTT. As protein: CASMFHRGLLHF. The chain employs TRBV6-6 and TRBJ1-6; TRBD1 matches at 9 bases. CDR1 is MNHNY, CDR2 SVGAGI, per germline (reference sequence). Trimming took 7 bases from V and 15 from J; bases not matched to a gene: 7. This CDR3 has 12 residues.

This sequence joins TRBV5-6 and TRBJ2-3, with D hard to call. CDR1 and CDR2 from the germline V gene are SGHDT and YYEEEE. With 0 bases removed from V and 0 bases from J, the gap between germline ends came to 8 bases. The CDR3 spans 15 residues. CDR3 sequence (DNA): TGTGCCAGCAGCTTGGTCGCCGGGAGCACAGATACGCAGTATTTT. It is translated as CASSLVAGSTDTQYF.

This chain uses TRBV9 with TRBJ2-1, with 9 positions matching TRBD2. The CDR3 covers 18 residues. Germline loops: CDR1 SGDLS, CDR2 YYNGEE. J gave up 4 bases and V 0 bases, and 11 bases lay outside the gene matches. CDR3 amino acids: CASSVGLADRLGYNEQFF. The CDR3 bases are TGTGCCAGCAGCGTAGGACTAGCGGACAGGCTCGGATACAATGAGCAGTTCTTC.

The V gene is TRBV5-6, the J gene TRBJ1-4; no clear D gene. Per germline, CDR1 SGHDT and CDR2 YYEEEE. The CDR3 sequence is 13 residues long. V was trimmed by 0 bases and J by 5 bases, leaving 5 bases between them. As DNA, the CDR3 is TGTGCCAGCAGCTTGGCCGGGAATGAAAAACTGTTTTTT. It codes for CASSLAGNEKLFF.

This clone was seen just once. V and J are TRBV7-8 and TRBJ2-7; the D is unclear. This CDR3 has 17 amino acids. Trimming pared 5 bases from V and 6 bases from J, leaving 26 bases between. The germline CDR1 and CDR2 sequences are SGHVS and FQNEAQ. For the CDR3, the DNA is TGTGCCAGCAGCCCCGAAGACCCGGGTTCTTTTTACGCCGAGCAGTACTTC. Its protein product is CASSPEDPGSFYAEQYF.

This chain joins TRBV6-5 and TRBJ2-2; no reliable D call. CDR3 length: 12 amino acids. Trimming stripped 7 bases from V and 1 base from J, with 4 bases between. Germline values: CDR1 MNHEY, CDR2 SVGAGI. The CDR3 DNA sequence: TGTGCCAGCACCAAGAACACCGGGGAGCTGTTTTTT. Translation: CASTKNTGELFF.

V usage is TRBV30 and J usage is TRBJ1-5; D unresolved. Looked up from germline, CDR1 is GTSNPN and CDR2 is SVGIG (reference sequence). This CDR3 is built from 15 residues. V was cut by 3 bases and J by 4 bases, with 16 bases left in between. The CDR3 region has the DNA TGTGCCTGGAGAGCCCCCTACGGGCGAAATCAGCCCCAGCATTTT. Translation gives CAWRAPYGRNQPQHF.